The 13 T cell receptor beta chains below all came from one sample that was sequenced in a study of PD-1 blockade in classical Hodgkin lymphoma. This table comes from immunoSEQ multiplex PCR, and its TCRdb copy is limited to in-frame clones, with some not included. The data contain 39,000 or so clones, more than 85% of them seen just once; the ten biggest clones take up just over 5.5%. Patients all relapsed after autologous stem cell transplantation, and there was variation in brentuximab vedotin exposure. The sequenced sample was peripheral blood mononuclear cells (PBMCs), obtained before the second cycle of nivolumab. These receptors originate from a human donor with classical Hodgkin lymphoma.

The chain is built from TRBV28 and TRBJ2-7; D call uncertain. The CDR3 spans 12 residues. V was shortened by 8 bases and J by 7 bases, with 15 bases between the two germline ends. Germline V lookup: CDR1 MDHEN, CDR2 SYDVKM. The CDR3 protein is CASRESMGEQYF. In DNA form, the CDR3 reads TGTGCCAGCCGAGAAAGCATGGGAGAGCAGTACTTC.

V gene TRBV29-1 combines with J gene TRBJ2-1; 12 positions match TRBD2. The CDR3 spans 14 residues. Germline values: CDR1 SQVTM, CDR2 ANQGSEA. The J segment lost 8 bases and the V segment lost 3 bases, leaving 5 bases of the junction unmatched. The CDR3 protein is CSVELAGGLDEQFF. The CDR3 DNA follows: TGCAGCGTTGAGCTAGCGGGGGGGCTGGATGAGCAGTTCTTC.

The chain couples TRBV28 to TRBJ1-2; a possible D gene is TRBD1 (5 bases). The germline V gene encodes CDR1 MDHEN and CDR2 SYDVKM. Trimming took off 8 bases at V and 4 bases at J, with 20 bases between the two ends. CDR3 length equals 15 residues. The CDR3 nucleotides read TGTGCCAGCCACACGTGGGGCCAGAACATCTATGGCTACACCTTC. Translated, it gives CASHTWGQNIYGYTF.

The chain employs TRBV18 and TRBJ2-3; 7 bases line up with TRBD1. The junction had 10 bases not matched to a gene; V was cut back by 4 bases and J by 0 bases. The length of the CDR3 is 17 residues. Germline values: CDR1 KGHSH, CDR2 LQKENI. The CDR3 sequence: CASSLSIPGQSTDTQYF. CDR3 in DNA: TGTGCCAGCTCACTCTCAATACCGGGACAGAGCACAGATACGCAGTATTTT.

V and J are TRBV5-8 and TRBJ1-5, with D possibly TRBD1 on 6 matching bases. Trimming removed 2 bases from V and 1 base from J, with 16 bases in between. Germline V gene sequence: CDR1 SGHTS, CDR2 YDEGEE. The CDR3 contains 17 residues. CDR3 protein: CASSLFLGGRSNQPQHF. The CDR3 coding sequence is TGTGCCAGCAGCTTATTTCTAGGGGGAAGAAGCAATCAGCCCCAGCATTTT.

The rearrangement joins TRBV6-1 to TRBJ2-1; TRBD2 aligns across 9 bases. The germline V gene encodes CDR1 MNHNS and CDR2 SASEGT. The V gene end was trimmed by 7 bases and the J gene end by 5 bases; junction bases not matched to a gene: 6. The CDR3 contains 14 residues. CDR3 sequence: CASNQLAGHNEQFF. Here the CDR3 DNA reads TGTGCCAGCAACCAACTAGCGGGCCACAATGAGCAGTTCTTC.

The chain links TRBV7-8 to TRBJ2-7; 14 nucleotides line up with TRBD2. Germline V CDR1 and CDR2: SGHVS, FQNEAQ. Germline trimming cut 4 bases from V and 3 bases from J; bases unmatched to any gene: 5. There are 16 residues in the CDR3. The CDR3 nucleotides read TGTGCCAGCAGCTCCCGACTAGCGGGAGGGTTCTACGAGCAGTACTTC. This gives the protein CASSSRLAGGFYEQYF.

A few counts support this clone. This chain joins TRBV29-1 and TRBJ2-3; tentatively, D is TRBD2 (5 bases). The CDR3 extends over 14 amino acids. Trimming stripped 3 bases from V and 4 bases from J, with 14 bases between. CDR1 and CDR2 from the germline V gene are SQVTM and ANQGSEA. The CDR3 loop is CSVDAPEGPDTQYF. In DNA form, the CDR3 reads TGCAGCGTTGATGCCCCAGAGGGCCCAGATACGCAGTATTTT.

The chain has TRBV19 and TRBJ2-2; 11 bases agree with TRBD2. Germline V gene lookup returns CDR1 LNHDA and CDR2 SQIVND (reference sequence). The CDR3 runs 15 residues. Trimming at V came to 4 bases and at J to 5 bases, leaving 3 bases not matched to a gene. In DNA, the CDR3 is TGTGCCAGTAGTACCCCTAGCGGGAGGACCGGGGAGCTGTTTTTT. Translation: CASSTPSGRTGELFF.

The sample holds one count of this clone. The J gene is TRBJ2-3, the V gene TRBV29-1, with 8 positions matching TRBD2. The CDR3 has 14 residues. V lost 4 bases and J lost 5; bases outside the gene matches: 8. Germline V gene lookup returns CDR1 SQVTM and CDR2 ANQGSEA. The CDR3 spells CSVGRAGGQDTQYF. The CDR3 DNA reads TGCAGCGTTGGAAGGGCGGGAGGTCAAGATACGCAGTATTTT.

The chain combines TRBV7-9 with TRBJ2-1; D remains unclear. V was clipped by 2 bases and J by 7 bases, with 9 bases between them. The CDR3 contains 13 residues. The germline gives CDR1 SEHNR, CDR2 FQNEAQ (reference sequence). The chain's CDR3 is CASSLNGGNEQFF. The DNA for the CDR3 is TGTGCCAGCAGCTTAAATGGTGGGAATGAGCAGTTCTTC. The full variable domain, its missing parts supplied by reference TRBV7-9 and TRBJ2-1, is DTGVSQNPRHKITKRGQNVTFRCDPISEHNRLYWYRQTLGQGPEFLTYFQNEAQLEKSRLLSDRFSAERPKGSFSTLEIQRTEQGDSAMYLCASSLNGGNEQFFGPGTRLTVL.

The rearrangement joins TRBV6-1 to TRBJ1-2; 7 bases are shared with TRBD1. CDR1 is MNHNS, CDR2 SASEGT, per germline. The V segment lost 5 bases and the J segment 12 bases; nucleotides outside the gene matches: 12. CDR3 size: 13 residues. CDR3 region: CASSSQVRGPDTF. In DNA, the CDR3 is TGTGCCAGCAGTTCCCAGGTGAGGGGGCCGGACACCTTC.

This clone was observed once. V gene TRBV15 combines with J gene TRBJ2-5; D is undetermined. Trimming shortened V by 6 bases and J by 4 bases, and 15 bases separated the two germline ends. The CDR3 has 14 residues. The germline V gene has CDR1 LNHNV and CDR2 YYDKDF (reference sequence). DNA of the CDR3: TGTGCCACCAGAGATCCCTCCCTGGGAGAGACCCAGTACTTC. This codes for CATRDPSLGETQYF.